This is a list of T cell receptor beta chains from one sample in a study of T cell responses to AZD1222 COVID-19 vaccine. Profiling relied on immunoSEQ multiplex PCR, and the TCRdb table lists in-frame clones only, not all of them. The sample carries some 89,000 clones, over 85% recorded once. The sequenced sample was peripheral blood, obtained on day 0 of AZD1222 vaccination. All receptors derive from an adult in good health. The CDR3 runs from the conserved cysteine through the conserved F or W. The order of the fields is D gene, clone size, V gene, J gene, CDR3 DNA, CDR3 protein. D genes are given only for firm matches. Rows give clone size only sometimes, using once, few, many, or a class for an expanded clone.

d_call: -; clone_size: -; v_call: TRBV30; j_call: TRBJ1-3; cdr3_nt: TGTGCCTGGAGTGTAACCCCAGCCTCTGGAAACACCATATATTTT; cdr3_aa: CAWSVTPASGNTIYF
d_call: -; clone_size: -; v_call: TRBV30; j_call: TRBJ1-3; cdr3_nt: TGTGCCTGGGAAAGCTCTGGAAACACCATATATTTT; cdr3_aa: CAWESSGNTIYF
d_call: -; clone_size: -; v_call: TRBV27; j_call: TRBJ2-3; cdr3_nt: TGTGCCAGCAGTTTATCGAGGGGCCGGAGTATCACAGATACGCAGTATTTT; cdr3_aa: CASSLSRGRSITDTQYF
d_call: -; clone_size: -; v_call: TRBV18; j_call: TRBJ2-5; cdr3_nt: TGTGCCAGCTCACCGATTGGCGAGACCCAGTACTTC; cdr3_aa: CASSPIGETQYF
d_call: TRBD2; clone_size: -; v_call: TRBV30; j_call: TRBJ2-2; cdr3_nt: TGTGCCTGGAGTAGCGGGAGCGCGAACACCGGGGAGCTGTTTTTT; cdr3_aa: CAWSSGSANTGELFF
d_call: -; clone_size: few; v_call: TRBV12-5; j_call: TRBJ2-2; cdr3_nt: TGTGCTAGTGGTTCGGGCAGCGCGAACACCGGGGAGCTGTTTTTT; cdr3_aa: CASGSGSANTGELFF
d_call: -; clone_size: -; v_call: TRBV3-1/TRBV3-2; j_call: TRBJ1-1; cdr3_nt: TGTGCCAGCAGCCAAGATGGAACAGGGTACACTGAAGCTTTCTTT; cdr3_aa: CASSQDGTGYTEAFF
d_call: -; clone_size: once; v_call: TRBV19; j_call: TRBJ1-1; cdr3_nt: TGTGCCAGTAGTAGAAAAACAGGGCACACTGAAGCTTTCTTT; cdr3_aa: CASSRKTGHTEAFF
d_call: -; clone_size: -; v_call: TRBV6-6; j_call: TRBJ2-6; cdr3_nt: TGTGCCAGCAGTTCCCGGGGGTCTGGGGCCAACGTCCTGACTTTC; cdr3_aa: CASSSRGSGANVLTF
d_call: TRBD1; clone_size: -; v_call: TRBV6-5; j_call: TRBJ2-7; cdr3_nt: TGTGCCAGCACCGAGGACAGGGGTAAGGGCGAGCAGTACTTC; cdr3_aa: CASTEDRGKGEQYF
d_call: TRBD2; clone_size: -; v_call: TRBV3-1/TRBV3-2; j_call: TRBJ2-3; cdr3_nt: TGTGCCAGCAGCCAACCTAGCGGGAGGGCCGCACGAGGTACGCAGTATTTT; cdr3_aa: CASSQPSGRAARGTQYF
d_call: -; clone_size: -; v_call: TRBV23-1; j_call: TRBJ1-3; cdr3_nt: TGCGCCAGTCGAAACACCATATATTTT; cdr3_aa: CASRNTIYF
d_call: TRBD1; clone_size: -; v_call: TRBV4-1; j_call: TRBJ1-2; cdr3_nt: TGCGCCAGCAGCCATGAAGGAGGACAGGGTAGTAACTATGGCTACACCTTC; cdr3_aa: CASSHEGGQGSNYGYTF
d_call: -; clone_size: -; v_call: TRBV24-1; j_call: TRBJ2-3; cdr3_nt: TGTGCCACCCCTTCCTCGGCCGGCACAGATACGCAGTATTTT; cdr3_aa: CATPSSAGTDTQYF
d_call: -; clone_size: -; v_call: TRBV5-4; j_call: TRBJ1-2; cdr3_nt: TGTGCCAGCAGCCCCCCTGGGGTGGTAAAAGGCTACACCTTC; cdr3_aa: CASSPPGVVKGYTF
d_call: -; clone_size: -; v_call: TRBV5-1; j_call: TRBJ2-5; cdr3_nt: TGCGCCAGCAGCTTTGAAGAGACCCAGTACTTC; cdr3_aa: CASSFEETQYF
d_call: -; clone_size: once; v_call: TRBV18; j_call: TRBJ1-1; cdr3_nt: TGTGCCAGCTCACCACCGGCGATGAACACTGAAGCTTTCTTT; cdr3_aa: CASSPPAMNTEAFF
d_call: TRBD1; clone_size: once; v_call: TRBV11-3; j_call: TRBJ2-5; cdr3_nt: TGTGCCAGCAGCGTACAGGGGAACCAAGAGACCCAGTACTTC; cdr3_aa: CASSVQGNQETQYF
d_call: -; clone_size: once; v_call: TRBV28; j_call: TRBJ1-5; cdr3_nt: TGTGCCAGCATTAGGGACTATAGCAATCAGCCCCAGCATTTT; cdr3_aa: CASIRDYSNQPQHF
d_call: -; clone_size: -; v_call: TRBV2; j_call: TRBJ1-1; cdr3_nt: TGTGCCAGCAGTGAAGAGGGTATATCGAACACTGAAGCTTTCTTT; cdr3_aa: CASSEEGISNTEAFF
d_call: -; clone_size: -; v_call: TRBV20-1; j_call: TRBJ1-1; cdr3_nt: TGCAGTGCTGGACCTGCCCTTGAAGCTTTCTTT; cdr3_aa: CSAGPALEAFF
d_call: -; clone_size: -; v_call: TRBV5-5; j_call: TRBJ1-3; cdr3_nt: TGTGCCAGCAGCTTGGGGGTGCAGGGCGCCTCTGGAAACACCATATATTTT; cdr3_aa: CASSLGVQGASGNTIYF
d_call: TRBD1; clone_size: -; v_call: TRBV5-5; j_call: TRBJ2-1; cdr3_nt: TGTGCCAGCAGCTACGGACAGGGCGGATCCTACAATGAGCAGTTCTTC; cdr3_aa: CASSYGQGGSYNEQFF
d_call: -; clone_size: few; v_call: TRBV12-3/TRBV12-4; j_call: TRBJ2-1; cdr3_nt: TGTGCCAGCAGTTTAATGGCGGGAAATGAGCAGTTCTTC; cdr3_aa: CASSLMAGNEQFF
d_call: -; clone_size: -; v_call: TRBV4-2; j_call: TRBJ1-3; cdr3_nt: TGTGCCAGCAGCCAAGATACTAGGGGGAGTGGTAGAAACACCATATATTTT; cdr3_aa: CASSQDTRGSGRNTIYF
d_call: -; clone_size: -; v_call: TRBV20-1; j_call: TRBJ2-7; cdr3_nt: TGCAGTGCCGCGGGGCTTTACGAGCAGTACTTC; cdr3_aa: CSAAGLYEQYF
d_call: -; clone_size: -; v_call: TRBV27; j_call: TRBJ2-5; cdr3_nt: TGTGCCAGCAGTTTATCAGGAAGAGAGACCCAGTACTTC; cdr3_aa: CASSLSGRETQYF
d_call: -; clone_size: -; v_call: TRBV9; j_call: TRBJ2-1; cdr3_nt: TGTGCCAGCAGCGTAGTAGCCAGCCTCCTTGAAAATGAGCAGTTCTTC; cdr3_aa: CASSVVASLLENEQFF
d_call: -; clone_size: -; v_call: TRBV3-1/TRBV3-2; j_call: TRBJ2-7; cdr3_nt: TGTGCCAGCAGCCAAGATCTCGTGGGACGGCAGTACTTC; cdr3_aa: CASSQDLVGRQYF
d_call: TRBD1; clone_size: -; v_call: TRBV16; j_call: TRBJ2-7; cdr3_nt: TGTGCCAGCAGCCCGTCAGCAGGGGGCAGTTCCTACGAGCAGTACTTC; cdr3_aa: CASSPSAGGSSYEQYF
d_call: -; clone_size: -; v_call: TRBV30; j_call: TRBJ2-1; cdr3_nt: TGTGCCTGGAGCAGAGGGGTGCGTGAGCAGTTCTTC; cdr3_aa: CAWSRGVREQFF
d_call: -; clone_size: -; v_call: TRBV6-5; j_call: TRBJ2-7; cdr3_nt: TGTGCCAGCAGCCTAGCCGTAGGTTTCTCCTACGAGCAGTACTTC; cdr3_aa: CASSLAVGFSYEQYF
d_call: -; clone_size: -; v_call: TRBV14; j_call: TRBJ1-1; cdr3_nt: TGTGCCAGCAGCCAAGGGCTCGGATGGCGGACTGAAGCTTTCTTT; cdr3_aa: CASSQGLGWRTEAFF
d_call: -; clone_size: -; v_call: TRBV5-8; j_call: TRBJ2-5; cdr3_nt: TGTGCCAGCAGCTTGGGGGGGGACATCGGCCAAGAGACCCAGTACTTC; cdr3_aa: CASSLGGDIGQETQYF
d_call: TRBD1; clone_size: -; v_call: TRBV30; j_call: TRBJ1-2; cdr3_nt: TGTGCCTGGAGTGTAAGGGACAGGTACTATGGCTACACCTTC; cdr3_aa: CAWSVRDRYYGYTF
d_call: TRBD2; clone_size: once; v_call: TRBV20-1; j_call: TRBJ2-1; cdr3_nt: TGCAGTGCTAGTGGAGGAGGAGTACCAGGGACTAGCGGGGGGAACAATGAGCAGTTCTTC; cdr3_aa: CSASGGGVPGTSGGNNEQFF
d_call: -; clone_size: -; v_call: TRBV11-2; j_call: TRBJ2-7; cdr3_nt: TGTGCCAGCAGTGAAGCAGGGGCGTCCTACGAGCAGTACTTC; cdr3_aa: CASSEAGASYEQYF
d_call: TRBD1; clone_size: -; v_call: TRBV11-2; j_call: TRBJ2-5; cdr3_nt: TGTGCCAGCAGCTTAGTACAACAGGGGGATCGGACCCAGTACTTC; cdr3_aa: CASSLVQQGDRTQYF
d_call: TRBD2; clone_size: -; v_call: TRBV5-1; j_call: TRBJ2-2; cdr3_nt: TGCGCCAGCAGCTTGGCCCTAAGAGCGGGGGGGAACACCGGGGAGCTGTTTTTT; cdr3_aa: CASSLALRAGGNTGELFF
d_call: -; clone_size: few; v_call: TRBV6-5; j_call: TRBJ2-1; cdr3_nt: TGTGCCAGCTCGGACTGGACCTACAATGAGCAGTTCTTC; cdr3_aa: CASSDWTYNEQFF